Reported below is one T cell receptor (beta chain). Its antigen is not known. These data belong to a study of regulatory T cells in long-lasting Graves disease. Study results and limitations: Comparison showed that persistent patients shared more public clonotypes (about 2,800) than new patients (approximately 870).

The CDR3 length is 14 residues. Germline trimming cut 2 bases from V and 1 base from J; bases unmatched to any gene: 2. In germline, CDR1 is DFQATT, CDR2 SNEGSKA (reference sequence). With iRepertoire HTBI primers and Arm-PCR of CDR3 regions, TCR beta libraries were built. MiXCR, applied by TCRdb to the multiplex PCR reads, yields one record per CDR3 protein. The sample has roughly 450,000 distinct CDR3 sequences, 20% seen once. The time point denotes: persistent/refractory GD, antithyroid drugs over 5 years with positive TRAb. PBMCs provided the RNA from which the TCR library was made. The material was peripheral blood mononuclear cells (PBMCs), obtained when the disease was refractory, from a patient treated with antithyroid drugs. This chain joins TRBV20-1 and TRBJ2-3, with 8 bases lining up with TRBD2. This TCR derives from a female donor with Graves disease. CDR3 DNA: TGCAGTGCTAGACTAGCGGGCCGCACAGATACGCAGTATTTT. It translates to CSARLAGRTDTQYF.